This T cell receptor (beta chain) came from a study of T cell changes during pregnancy in multiple sclerosis (dated by TCRdb to between 2019 and 2020). For the study in its entirety: The study examined how the T cell repertoire changed over the course of pregnancy in women with multiple sclerosis.

This clone occurred once. Its target antigen remains unknown. Per-base quality was not reported, and no clone a single base away is much larger than it. Libraries were constructed by the immunoSEQ multiplex PCR assay. TCRdb's version of the immuneACCESS table is confined to in-frame rearrangements and falls short of the full clone set. An unresolved V gene accounts for under half of the shortfall where checked; the remainder is of unknown origin. Counted in this sample were under 70,000 clones; approximately 92% of them appeared once. Around 2% of the sample comes from the top ten. V loses 2 bases of germline sequence and J loses 4 bases, and the interval between the two ends is 13 bases. CDR1 and CDR2 were assigned from the germline V gene as SGDLS and YYNGEE. From cysteine to phenylalanine, the CDR3 is 15 amino acids long. Of the read, only the CDR3 DNA is kept; its 45 bases are in frame from base 1.

This specimen was peripheral blood, taken in the third trimester of pregnancy. This sequence was found in a female donor in good health, enrolled as a control in a pregnancy study. This chain joins TRBV9 to TRBJ2-1; matching of 6 bases hints at TRBD2 as the D gene. The CDR3 reads as follows: CASSVRGSGYNEQFF. Here is the DNA: TGTGCCAGCAGCGTCCGGGGGTCGGGATACAATGAGCAGTTCTTC.